Below, one T cell receptor (beta chain) is given with its context. Germline trimming cut 2 bases from V and 4 bases from J; bases unmatched to any gene: 6. The CDR3 has 15 residues. Germline lookup yields CDR1 SGDLS and CDR2 YYNGEE. The source of the sample is a study of shared T cell receptors in the human thymus. This table comes from immunoSEQ multiplex PCR, and its TCRdb copy is limited to in-frame clones, with some not included. The sample contains hundreds of thousands of clones, approximately 87% of which appear only once. These same records also appear under a second study, on human thymus T cells. From that paper: In corrective heart surgery, resections were taken, and these provided the thymus tissue. Apparent skewing of V and J gene usage characterized both thymic and blood repertoires.

The sample taken for sequencing was thymocytes. The rearrangement links TRBV9 to TRBJ1-2; 9 bases align to TRBD1. This sequence originates from a boy under three years old with a congenital heart defect. CDR3 nucleotides: TGTGCCAGCAGCGTCCCGGGACAGGGTTTCTATGGCTACACCTTC. Encoded protein: CASSVPGQGFYGYTF.